This record concerns one TCR beta chain sequence. Its antigen is unknown. Germline and junction disagree at one end, which may indicate a read error. Receptors were amplified or captured by PCR. Instrument used: Illumina HiSeq 2500. TCR libraries were prepared with molecular barcoding, using unique molecular identifiers to normalize TCRbeta repertoire quantification. TCRdb trimmed the raw reads at Q25, called clones with MiXCR and kept productive beta chains. Rows matching on CDR3 protein sequence are summarized as one entry with the most common DNA and genes. The sample profile shows some 220,000 distinct CDR3 sequences; approximately 10% of them were found once. Approximately 6.6% of the sample goes to the ten largest clones. From the germline V gene, CDR1 is SGHVS and CDR2 is FQNEAQ. Counted from cysteine to phenylalanine, this CDR3 has 14 amino acids. The kept DNA is CDR3 alone, 42 bases in frame from the first base.

The entry originates in a study of T-cell reconstitution after alpha-beta-depleted transplantation in children (dated by TCRdb to 2015 to 2016). Study-wide context: T-cell immune reconstitution after TCRalphabeta/CD19-depleted allogeneic hematopoietic cell transplantation in children was quantitatively tracked in the study by means of TCR repertoire profiling.

The V and J genes are TRBV7-8 and TRBJ2-7; the D region may be TRBD1 or TRBD2, each matching 5 bases equally. The sequence was obtained from a human donor who donated a stem cell graft to a child with acute lymphoblastic leukemia. Sequences were derived from PBMCs from the stem cell graft donor, sampled from the stem cell graft. In nucleotides, the sequence is TGTGCCAGCAGCTCGGACCGGGGCGCCTACGAGGAGTACTTC. Its protein reads: CASSSDRGAYEEYF.